This TCR beta chain appears in the sequencing data of a study of shared clonotypes between healthy human individuals (dated by TCRdb to about 2020). With regard to the full study: The cohort comprised a couple of women and three men aged 18 to 49 years. To estimate repertoire size and how much clonotype sharing occurs between individuals, the study deeply sequenced the blood TCR repertoires of 4 to 6 healthy adults. Per donor, leukapheresis produced somewhere between about 0.94 and 8.9 billion PBMCs. For each donor, CD4 naive and CD4 memory were each given three plates, CD8 naive was given two plates, and CD8 memory was given one plate. Libraries were prepared and TCR repertoires were sequenced by different laboratories using diverse techniques, in order to increase sequencing depth and limit assay-specific biases. Here is what the overall study found, with its caveats: Sampling was restricted to blood, and TCR repertoires in tissue are likely to differ from TCR repertoires in blood. Pairwise subsampling indicated that sequencing depth was expected to affect the degree of clonotype sharing among donors. Naive subsets generally had larger estimated clonotype richness than memory subsets. Because the study included only a small number of donors, the genetic and exposure-history diversity represented was limited. Incomplete sequencing was indicated by rarefaction of sorted-subset datasets, despite the large sequencing depth. Compared with non-shared clonotypes, the clonotypes found in all four sorted-subset donors had higher generation probabilities. When four donors were compared, the shared fraction of clonotypes was around 5% for naive CD4, over 3% for naive CD8, 2.3% for memory CD4, and less than 0.45% for memory CD8.

Taken from cysteine to phenylalanine, the CDR3 has 13 residues. The DNA shown is the 39-base CDR3, in frame from base 1. Reading the germline V gene (reference sequence) gives CDR1 GTSNPN and CDR2 SVGIG. V sheds 2 bases and J sheds 7 bases, leaving 12 bases between their ends. Using the deep immunoSEQ assay, multiplex PCR amplified TCR CDR3 regions from genomic DNA. For each cell subset, the extracted genomic DNA was distributed evenly across all wells of several immunoSEQ 96-well plates, and each plate served as one replicate. For sorted subsets, each replicate PCR was loaded with around 220 ng genomic DNA, equivalent to 25,000 to 35,000 T cell genomes. Purified libraries were quantified with a Qubit 3.0 fluorometer, sized on a Bioanalyzer 2100, and re-quantified with the KAPA Library Quantification kit. Each immunoSEQ 96-well plate was sequenced on its own single-read 150-cycle Illumina NextSeq 550 flow cell. Per the authors' processing: Because the immunoSEQ output held only junctional sequences and lacked quality scores, the filtering could not match the filtering applied to full-length reads. To assign V/J genes and CDR3, sequences were annotated against IMGT germline references using PyIR, a Python wrapper for IgBLAST v1.9. Reads were filtered out if the reads had weak V/J assignments (E-value above 1e-6), no CDR3, stop codons, out-of-frame junctions, or ambiguous translated residues. V3J clonotypes were defined as sequences sharing an identical inferred V gene, J gene, and CDR3 amino acid sequence. Percentage overlap between repertoires was calculated by dividing the number of shared unique clonotypes by the size of the smaller repertoire. Three approaches were used to assess repertoire richness: RTK rarefaction, the Chao1 estimator, and Recon v2.1 estimates of unobserved clonotypes. For all TCRbeta clonotypes obtained by the gDNA method from a few donors, generation probabilities were computed with OLGA. This is the immuneACCESS table as TCRdb keeps it, with only in-frame sequences that have V and J called. A part of the clones is gone; compared with another copy, unresolved V genes explain less than half, and the rest is unexplained. That table supplies the V and J calls and clone size; D and trimming were determined from the DNA. Here the sample has some 1,400,000 clones; roughly 96% occur a single time. Together, the top ten hold approximately 1% of the sample.

This clone appeared a few times. Its binding antigen is unknown. Base qualities are not provided; no much larger clone lies one nucleotide away. Healthy HIV-negative adults with no recently reported acute infections or vaccinations were included as donors. Only Caucasian adults living in Nashville, Tennessee, USA were represented among the donors. CD4+ T cells were enriched by magnetic negative selection, after which naive cells were positively selected on CD45RA and the negative fraction was taken as the memory subset. Blood was collected by leukapheresis, and PBMCs were isolated by Ficoll-Histopaque density gradient centrifugation and then cryopreserved in liquid nitrogen vapor phase. Purity and quantity of every magnetically sorted T cell population were checked by analytical flow cytometry. Genomic DNA was isolated from every sorted fraction and measured by UV absorbance on a Nanodrop 2000c.

This sequence was found in a man aged 30 to 39 in good health. Source material: naive CD4+ T cells sorted from blood. The sample's cell subset or site label is to be understood as: CD45RA+ positively selected. Rearrangement joined TRBV30 to TRBJ1-5, with TRBD1 perhaps the D gene, on 6 matching bases. The DNA reads as follows: TGTGCCTGGAGTACCACGGACAGACAGCCCCAGCATTTT. Translated, it reads CAWSTTDRQPQHF.